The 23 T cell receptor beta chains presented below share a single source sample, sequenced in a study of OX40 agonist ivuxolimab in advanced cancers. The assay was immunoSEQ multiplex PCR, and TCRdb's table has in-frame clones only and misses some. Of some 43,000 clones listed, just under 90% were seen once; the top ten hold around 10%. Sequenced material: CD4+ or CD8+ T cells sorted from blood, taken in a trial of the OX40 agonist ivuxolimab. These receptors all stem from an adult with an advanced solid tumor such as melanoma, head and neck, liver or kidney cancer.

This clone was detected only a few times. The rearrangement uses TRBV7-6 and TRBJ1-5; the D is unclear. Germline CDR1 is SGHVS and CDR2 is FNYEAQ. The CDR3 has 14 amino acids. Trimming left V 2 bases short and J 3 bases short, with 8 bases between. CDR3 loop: CASSLLHPNQPQHF. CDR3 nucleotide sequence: TGTGCCAGCAGCTTATTACACCCCAATCAGCCCCAGCATTTT.

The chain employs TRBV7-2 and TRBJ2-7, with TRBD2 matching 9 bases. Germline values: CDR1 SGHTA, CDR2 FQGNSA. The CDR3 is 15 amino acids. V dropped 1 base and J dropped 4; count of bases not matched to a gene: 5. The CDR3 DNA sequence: TGTGCCAGCAGCTTAGGGCTAGCGGGACTATACGAGCAGTACTTC. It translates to CASSLGLAGLYEQYF.

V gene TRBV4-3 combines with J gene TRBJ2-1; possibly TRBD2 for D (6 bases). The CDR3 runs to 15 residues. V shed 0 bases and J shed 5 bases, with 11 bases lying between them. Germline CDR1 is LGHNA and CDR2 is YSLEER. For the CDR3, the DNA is TGCGCCAGCAGCCAAGACGGGGGATCCAACAATGAGCAGTTCTTC. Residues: CASSQDGGSNNEQFF.

Here the CDR3 reads CASSVFGLDQETQYF. Here the CDR3 DNA reads TGTGCCAGCAGCGTATTCGGACTAGACCAAGAGACCCAGTACTTC. The rearrangement joins TRBV9 to TRBJ2-5; 7 nucleotides align to TRBD2. Unmatched junction bases numbered 3, after V lost 1 base and J lost 0 bases. There are 15 residues in the CDR3. The germline V gene encodes CDR1 SGDLS and CDR2 YYNGEE.

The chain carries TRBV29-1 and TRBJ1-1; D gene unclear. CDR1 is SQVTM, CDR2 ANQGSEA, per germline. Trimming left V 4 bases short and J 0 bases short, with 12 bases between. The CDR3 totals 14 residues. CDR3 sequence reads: CSVVTEKLNTEAFF. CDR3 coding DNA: TGCAGCGTTGTCACAGAAAAACTGAACACTGAAGCTTTCTTT.

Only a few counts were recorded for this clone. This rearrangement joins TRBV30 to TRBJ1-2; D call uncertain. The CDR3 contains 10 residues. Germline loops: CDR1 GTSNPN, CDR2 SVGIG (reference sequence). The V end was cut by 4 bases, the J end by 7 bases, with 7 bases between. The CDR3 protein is CAWIGGGYTF. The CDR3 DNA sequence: TGTGCCTGGATTGGAGGTGGCTACACCTTC.

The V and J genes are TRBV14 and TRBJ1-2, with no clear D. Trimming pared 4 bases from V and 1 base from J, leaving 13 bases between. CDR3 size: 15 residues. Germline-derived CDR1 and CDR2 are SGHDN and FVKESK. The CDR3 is CASSLSDGFNYGYTF. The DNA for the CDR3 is TGTGCCAGCAGCCTAAGCGACGGATTTAACTATGGCTACACCTTC.

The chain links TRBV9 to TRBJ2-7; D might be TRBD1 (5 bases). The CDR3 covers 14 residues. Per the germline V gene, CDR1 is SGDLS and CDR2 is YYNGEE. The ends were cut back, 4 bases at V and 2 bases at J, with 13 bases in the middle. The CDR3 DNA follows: TGTGCCAGCAGCTACGGTACAGGTCCCTACGAGCAGTACTTC. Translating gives CASSYGTGPYEQYF.

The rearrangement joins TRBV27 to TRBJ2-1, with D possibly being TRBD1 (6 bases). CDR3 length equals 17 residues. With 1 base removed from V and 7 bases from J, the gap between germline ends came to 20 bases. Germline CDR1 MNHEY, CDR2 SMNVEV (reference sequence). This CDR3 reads CASSLFVGRGPGNEQFF. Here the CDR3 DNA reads TGTGCCAGCAGTTTATTTGTTGGCAGGGGACCAGGTAATGAGCAGTTCTTC.

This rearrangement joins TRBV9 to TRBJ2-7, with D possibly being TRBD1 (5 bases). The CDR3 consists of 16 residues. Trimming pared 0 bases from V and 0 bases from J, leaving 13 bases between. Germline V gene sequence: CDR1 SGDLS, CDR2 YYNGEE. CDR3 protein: CASSVEGGRGSYEQYF. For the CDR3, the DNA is TGTGCCAGCAGCGTAGAGGGCGGAAGGGGCTCCTACGAGCAGTACTTC.

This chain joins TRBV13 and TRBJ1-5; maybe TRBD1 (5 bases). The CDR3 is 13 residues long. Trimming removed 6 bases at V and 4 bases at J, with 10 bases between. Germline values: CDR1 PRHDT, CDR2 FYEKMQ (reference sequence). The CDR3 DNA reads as TGTGCCAGCAGATTGGGGGAAAATCAGCCCCAGCATTTT. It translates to CASRLGENQPQHF.

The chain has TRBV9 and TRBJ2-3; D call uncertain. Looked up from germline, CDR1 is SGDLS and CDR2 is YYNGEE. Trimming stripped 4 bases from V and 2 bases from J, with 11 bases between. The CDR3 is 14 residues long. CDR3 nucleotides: TGTGCCAGCAGCCCCTTAATTTCCACAGATACGCAGTATTTT. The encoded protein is CASSPLISTDTQYF.

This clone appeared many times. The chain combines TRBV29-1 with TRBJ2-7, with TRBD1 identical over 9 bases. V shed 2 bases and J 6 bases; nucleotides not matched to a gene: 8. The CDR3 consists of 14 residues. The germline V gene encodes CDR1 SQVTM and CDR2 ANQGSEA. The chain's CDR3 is CSVETGQGGGEQYF. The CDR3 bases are TGCAGCGTTGAAACGGGACAGGGAGGGGGCGAGCAGTACTTC.

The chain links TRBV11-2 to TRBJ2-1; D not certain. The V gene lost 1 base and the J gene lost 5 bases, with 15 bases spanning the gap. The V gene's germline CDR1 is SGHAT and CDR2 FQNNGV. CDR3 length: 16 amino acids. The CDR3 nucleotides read TGTGCCAGCAGCTTAGCAAGACGGTCCACGGACAATGAGCAGTTCTTC. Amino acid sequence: CASSLARRSTDNEQFF.

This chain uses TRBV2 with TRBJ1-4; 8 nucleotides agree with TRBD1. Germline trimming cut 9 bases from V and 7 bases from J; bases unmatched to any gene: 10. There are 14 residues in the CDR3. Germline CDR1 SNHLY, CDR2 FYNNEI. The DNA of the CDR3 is TGTGCCAGTATCAGGGGGCGGAGGGGTGAAAAACTGTTTTTT. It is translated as CASIRGRRGEKLFF.

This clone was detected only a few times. As DNA, the CDR3 is TGTGCCAGCAGAGGGAACACTGAAGCTTTCTTT. This encodes CASRGNTEAFF. The J gene is TRBJ1-1, the V gene TRBV2; D call uncertain. Germline V CDR1 and CDR2: SNHLY, FYNNEI. With 6 bases removed from V and 1 base from J, the gap between germline ends came to 3 bases. The CDR3 runs 11 residues.

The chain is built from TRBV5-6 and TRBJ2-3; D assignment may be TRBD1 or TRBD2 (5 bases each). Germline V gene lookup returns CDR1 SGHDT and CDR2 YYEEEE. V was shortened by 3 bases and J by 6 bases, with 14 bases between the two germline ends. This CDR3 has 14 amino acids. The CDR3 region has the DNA TGTGCCAGCAGCTGGGACCCCCAAGCGGATACGCAGTATTTT. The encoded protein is CASSWDPQADTQYF.

The CDR3 loop is CAWGTGQGGQPQHF. The CDR3, as DNA: TGTGCCTGGGGGACGGGACAGGGAGGGCAGCCCCAGCATTTT. The chain is built from TRBV30 and TRBJ1-5; 9 bases are a match to TRBD1. CDR3 size: 14 residues. Trimming at V came to 5 bases and at J to 7 bases, leaving 9 bases not matched to a gene. Germline V CDR1 and CDR2: GTSNPN, SVGIG (reference sequence).

The CDR3 protein is CASDLSRDGYNQPQHF. Here the CDR3 DNA reads TGTGCTAGTGACCTCAGCCGGGACGGTTACAATCAGCCCCAGCATTTT. The chain has TRBV12-5 and TRBJ1-5; a weak D match, TRBD1 (5 bases). The CDR3 extends over 16 amino acids. V gave up 7 bases and J gave up 3 bases, with 19 bases separating them. CDR1 is LGHNT, CDR2 FRNRAP, per germline.

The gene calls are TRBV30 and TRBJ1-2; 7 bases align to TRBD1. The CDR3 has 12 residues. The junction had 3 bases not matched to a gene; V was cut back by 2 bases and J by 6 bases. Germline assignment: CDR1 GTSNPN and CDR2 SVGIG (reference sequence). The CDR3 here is CAWSITGDGYTF. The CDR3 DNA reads TGTGCCTGGAGTATCACAGGGGATGGCTACACCTTC.

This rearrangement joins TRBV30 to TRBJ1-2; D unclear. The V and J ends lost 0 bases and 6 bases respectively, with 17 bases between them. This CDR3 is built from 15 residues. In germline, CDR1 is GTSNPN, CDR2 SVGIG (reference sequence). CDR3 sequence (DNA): TGTGCCTGGAGTGTGTCTCTTTACCCAGTCGATGGCTACACCTTC. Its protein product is CAWSVSLYPVDGYTF.

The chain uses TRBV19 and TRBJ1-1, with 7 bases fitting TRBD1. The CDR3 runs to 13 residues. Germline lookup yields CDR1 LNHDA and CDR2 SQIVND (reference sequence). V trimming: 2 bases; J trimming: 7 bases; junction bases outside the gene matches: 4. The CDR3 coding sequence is TGTGCCAGTAGTATAACCAGGGGGGATGAAGCTTTCTTT. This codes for CASSITRGDEAFF.

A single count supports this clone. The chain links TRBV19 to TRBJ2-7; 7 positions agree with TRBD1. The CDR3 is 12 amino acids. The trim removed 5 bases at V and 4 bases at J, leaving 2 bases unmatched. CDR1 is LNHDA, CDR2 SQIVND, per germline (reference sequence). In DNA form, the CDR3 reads TGTGCCAGTAGTGCACAGGGGTACGAGCAGTACTTC. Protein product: CASSAQGYEQYF.